Following are 30 T cell receptor beta chains from one sample sequenced in a study of T-cell memory formation after mild COVID-19. TCRdb re-called the 5' RACE reads through MiXCR, storing one row per CDR3 protein. The sample lists roughly 250,000 distinct CDR3 sequences, over 15% occurring once. Sequencing was carried out using PBMCs or a T cell subset sorted from them (not recorded which). Receptors were obtained from a young man who had mild COVID-19 (a few samples of this study predate the infection). Cell type and time point are not known.

The chain couples TRBV7-8 to TRBJ2-2; maybe TRBD1 (5 bases). The CDR3 length is 15 residues. CDR1 and CDR2 from the germline V gene are SGHVS and FQNEAQ. V lost 1 base to trimming and J lost 4 bases, with 10 bases between them. CDR3 coding DNA: TGTGCCAGCAGCTTAGGGGTCAGGGCCACCGGGGAGCTGTTTTTT. Protein: CASSLGVRATGELFF.

This clonotype was counted between two and nine times. The V gene is TRBV5-6, the J gene TRBJ2-3; 7 positions match TRBD2. V lost 5 bases and J lost 0; bases outside the gene matches: 3. CDR1 and CDR2 (germline): SGHDT, YYEEEE. This CDR3 has 14 amino acids. The CDR3 nucleotides are TGTGCCAGCAGGTGGCGGGGGAGCACAGATACGCAGTATTTT. This codes for CASRWRGSTDTQYF.

This clonotype was observed a few times. The chain recombines TRBV5-5 with TRBJ1-1; no clear D gene. The CDR3 has 15 residues. Looked up from germline, CDR1 is SGHKS and CDR2 is YYEKEE (reference sequence). The V and J ends lost 2 bases and 3 bases respectively, with 14 bases between them. The CDR3 is CASSFLISVDTEAFF. Written as DNA, the CDR3 is TGTGCCAGCAGCTTTTTAATATCGGTGGACACTGAAGCTTTCTTT.

This sequence joins TRBV10-2 and TRBJ1-2, with D maybe TRBD1 (5 bases). The CDR3 spans 11 residues. Trimming pared 8 bases from V and 6 bases from J, leaving 10 bases between. Germline V gene sequence: CDR1 WSHSY, CDR2 SAAADI. The DNA of the CDR3 is TGCGCCAGCTCAGGGTCTCATGGCTACACCTTC. Translated, it gives CASSGSHGYTF.

In this sample, this clonotype turned up a few times. The CDR3 reads CASSSGTRAVTQYF. The CDR3 DNA reads TGTGCCAGCAGCTCCGGGACTAGGGCTGTTACGCAGTATTTT. The rearrangement uses TRBV11-2 and TRBJ2-3; the match to TRBD2 covers 8 bases. From germline, CDR1 is SGHAT and CDR2 FQNNGV. After removal of 4 bases from V and 8 bases from J, the junction contained 8 bases not matched to a gene. CDR3 length: 14 amino acids.

V and J are TRBV11-2 and TRBJ2-2; D is possibly TRBD2 (6 bases). V gave up 5 bases and J gave up 4 bases, with 14 bases separating them. The CDR3 is 15 amino acids. Germline CDR1 SGHAT, CDR2 FQNNGV. The CDR3 loop is CASSKEARGTGELFF. The CDR3 nucleotides are TGTGCCAGCAGCAAGGAGGCGCGGGGCACCGGGGAGCTGTTTTTT.

The chain joins TRBV5-1 to TRBJ2-5, with 10 bases identical to TRBD2. Trimming took 4 bases from V and 2 from J; bases not matched to a gene: 5. This CDR3 has 15 amino acids. Germline loops: CDR1 SGHRS, CDR2 YFSETQ. DNA for the CDR3: TGCGCCAGCAGCGCTAGCGGGGGAAAACAAGAGACCCAGTACTTC. Encoded protein: CASSASGGKQETQYF.

This clonotype has more than one count but fewer than ten. This chain joins TRBV7-9 and TRBJ2-7; either TRBD1 or TRBD2 may fit D (6 bases each). This CDR3 region has 16 residues. Germline V gives CDR1 SEHNR, CDR2 FQNEAQ (reference sequence). Trimming removed 2 bases at V and 5 bases at J, with 19 bases between. The CDR3, as DNA: TGTGCCAGCAGCTTAAGAAACCAGGGGAGGAGGAACGAGCAGTACTTC. Protein: CASSLRNQGRRNEQYF.

There are many counts of this clonotype. This chain links TRBV7-2 with TRBJ2-7, with D uncertain. The CDR3 totals 14 residues. The V end was cut by 1 base, the J end by 3 bases, with 10 bases between. Per germline, CDR1 SGHTA and CDR2 FQGNSA. The CDR3 nucleotides are TGTGCCAGCAGCTTAGACCCAAAGTTCTACGAGCAGTACTTC. The encoded protein is CASSLDPKFYEQYF.

V is TRBV7-2 and J is TRBJ2-1; D may match TRBD1 or TRBD2 (5 bases each). The CDR3 runs 16 residues. CDR1 and CDR2 from the germline V gene are SGHTA and FQGNSA. V lost 6 bases, J lost 7 bases, and 22 bases lay in between. The CDR3 loop reads CASRPDAGARGNEQFF. Written as DNA, the CDR3 is TGTGCCAGCAGACCTGACGCCGGGGCGAGGGGTAATGAGCAGTTCTTC.

In this sample, this clonotype turned up many times. The rearrangement links TRBV4-3 to TRBJ1-1, with a possible D match to TRBD1 (6 bases). The V gene lost 4 bases and the J gene lost 6 bases, with 15 bases spanning the gap. Germline V gene lookup returns CDR1 LGHNA and CDR2 YSLEER. This CDR3 has 14 residues. This CDR3 reads CASSRDTGFSEAFF. The CDR3 DNA follows: TGCGCCAGCAGCCGAGATACAGGGTTCTCTGAAGCTTTCTTT.

The chain is built from TRBV18 and TRBJ2-1, with 12 bases that match TRBD2. This CDR3 is built from 15 residues. CDR1 is KGHSH and CDR2 is LQKENI in the germline V gene. The V segment lost 3 bases and the J segment 7 bases; nucleotides outside the gene matches: 4. CDR3 sequence reads: CASSPSGTSGNEQFF. CDR3 nucleotide sequence: TGTGCCAGCTCACCCTCTGGGACTAGCGGGAATGAGCAGTTCTTC.

The chain carries TRBV7-2 and TRBJ2-3, with TRBD2 matching over 7 bases. The CDR3 is 14 residues long. In germline, CDR1 is SGHTA, CDR2 FQGNSA. V shed 5 bases and J 5 bases; nucleotides not matched to a gene: 7. Here the CDR3 DNA reads TGTGCCAGCAGCGCAACTAGCGTGAAAGATACGCAGTATTTT. This gives the protein CASSATSVKDTQYF. Together with reference TRBV7-2 and TRBJ2-3, the CDR3 gives the full variable domain: GAGVSQSPSNKVTEKGKDVELRCDPISGHTALYWYRQSLGQGLEFLIYFQGNSAPDKSGLPSDRFSAERTGGSVSTLTIQRTQQEDSAVYLCASSATSVKDTQYFGPGTRLTVL.

The table lists this clonotype with a few counts. The chain is built from TRBV2 and TRBJ2-5, with D possibly being TRBD2 (5 bases). The CDR3 covers 12 residues. Germline-derived CDR1 and CDR2 are SNHLY and FYNNEI. V shed 9 bases and J shed 1 base, with 9 bases lying between them. The CDR3 region is CASGGPQETQYF. Written as DNA, the CDR3 is TGTGCCAGTGGCGGGCCCCAAGAGACCCAGTACTTC. The entire variable domain, with the rest obtained from reference TRBV2 and TRBJ2-5, is as follows: EPEVTQTPSHQVTQMGQEVILRCVPISNHLYFYWYRQILGQKVEFLVSFYNNEISEKSEIFDDQFSVERPDGSNFTLKIRSTKLEDSAMYFCASGGPQETQYFGPGTRLLVL.

The chain couples TRBV7-2 to TRBJ2-1, with a possible D match to TRBD1 (6 bases). Germline CDR1 and CDR2: SGHTA and FQGNSA. The CDR3 runs to 12 residues. Trimming cost V 5 bases and J 10 bases, with 12 bases left between them. CDR3 loop: CASSPDRKEQFF. The CDR3 nucleotides are TGTGCCAGCAGCCCCGACAGGAAAGAGCAGTTCTTC.

The sample holds a few counts of this clonotype. The genes are TRBV7-2 and TRBJ2-1; 10 positions agree with TRBD2. This CDR3 is built from 14 residues. CDR1 is SGHTA, CDR2 FQGNSA, per germline. The V and J ends lost 5 bases and 7 bases, in that order; junction bases with no gene match: 5. The CDR3 region has the DNA TGTGCCAGCAGCAACCCAGCGGGGGGGAATGAGCAGTTCTTC. Translated, it gives CASSNPAGGNEQFF.

V gene TRBV5-1 combines with J gene TRBJ2-7; D gene ambiguous. Germline V lookup: CDR1 SGHRS, CDR2 YFSETQ. The length of the CDR3 is 13 residues. V lost 5 bases and J lost 3, with 12 bases in between. The CDR3 nucleotides are TGCGCCAGCAGTCGGACGGATTTCTACGAGCAGTACTTC. It specifies CASSRTDFYEQYF.

In its sample, this clonotype was seen a few times. This chain joins TRBV20-1 and TRBJ1-6, with D maybe TRBD1 (6 bases). The V end was cut by 0 bases, the J end by 7 bases, with 13 bases between. This CDR3 has 15 residues. Germline CDR1 reads DFQATT; CDR2 reads SNEGSKA (reference sequence). The CDR3 DNA sequence: TGCAGTGCTAGAGATCCTTGGACAGCCAATTCACCCCTCCACTTT. Its translation: CSARDPWTANSPLHF.

In this sample, this clonotype turned up a few times. V gene TRBV4-3 combines with J gene TRBJ1-2; D uncertain. The germline CDR1 and CDR2 sequences are LGHNA and YSLEER. The CDR3 contains 15 residues. The V end was cut by 0 bases, the J end by 0 bases, with 8 bases between. The CDR3 reads CASSQEQLANYGYTF. In DNA form, the CDR3 reads TGCGCCAGCAGCCAAGAACAGCTGGCTAACTATGGCTACACCTTC.

This clonotype was seen only a few times. The chain recombines TRBV12-3 or TRBV12-4 with TRBJ2-5, with TRBD2 as a possible D gene (5 bases). The CDR3 contains 14 residues. Between the trimmed V and J ends, which lost 10 bases and 4 bases, there was a span of 19 bases. CDR3 loop: CATSSGIVTETQYF. In DNA, the CDR3 is TGTGCCACCTCCTCCGGGATAGTGACAGAGACCCAGTACTTC.

The rearrangement links TRBV18 to TRBJ2-7; 7 bases fit TRBD1. The CDR3 is 14 amino acids. V was clipped by 4 bases and J by 1 base; unmatched bases: 4. Per the germline V gene, CDR1 is KGHSH and CDR2 is LQKENI. The CDR3 nucleotides read TGTGCCAGCTCACGGAAGGACAGGTCCTACGAGCAGTACTTC. It yields the protein CASSRKDRSYEQYF.

This chain links TRBV15 with TRBJ2-3, with D maybe TRBD1 (5 bases). This CDR3 spans 13 amino acids. Trimming pared 3 bases from V and 6 bases from J, leaving 10 bases between. Germline-derived CDR1 and CDR2 are LNHNV and YYDKDF (reference sequence). Here the CDR3 DNA reads TGTGCCACCAGCAGTTCCAAGGGGGATACGCAGTATTTT. This codes for CATSSSKGDTQYF.

This clonotype was seen at least ten times. The chain carries TRBV5-1 and TRBJ1-6; D not certain. This CDR3 has 13 amino acids. V was cut by 4 bases and J by 7 bases, with 9 bases left in between. The germline gives CDR1 SGHRS, CDR2 YFSETQ. The CDR3 loop reads CASSLDGNSPLHF. In nucleotides, the CDR3 is TGCGCCAGCAGCCTGGACGGGAATTCACCCCTCCACTTT.

The chain is built from TRBV12-3 or TRBV12-4 and TRBJ1-3; D remains unclear. The CDR3 loop spans 10 amino acids. Deletions cut 7 bases from V and 8 bases from J, with 6 bases between. DNA for the CDR3: TGTGCCAGCATGCTCTACACCATATATTTT. Amino acids: CASMLYTIYF.

Here the CDR3 DNA reads TGTGCCAGCAGTTACAGGGATCGCCCCGGGGAGCTGTTTTTT. Its protein product is CASSYRDRPGELFF. The V call is TRBV12-3 or TRBV12-4, the J call TRBJ2-2, with a possible D match to TRBD1 (6 bases). This CDR3 contains 14 residues. The V end lost 4 bases, the J end lost 6 bases, and 12 bases lay between the germline ends.

In this sample, this clonotype turned up a few times. CDR3 amino acids: CASSQYRGMGTEAFF. In nucleotides, the CDR3 is TGCGCCAGCAGCCAATACAGGGGTATGGGCACTGAAGCTTTCTTT. The chain uses TRBV4-1 and TRBJ1-1; TRBD1 matches at 7 bases. CDR1 is MGHRA and CDR2 is YSYEKL in the germline V gene. With 2 bases clipped from V and 4 bases from J, the junction kept 7 bases outside the gene matches. The CDR3 consists of 15 residues.

In this sample, this clonotype turned up a few times. The V gene is TRBV20-1, the J gene TRBJ2-7, with a possible D match to TRBD1 (6 bases). The CDR3 is made up of 14 amino acids. Germline CDR1 reads DFQATT; CDR2 reads SNEGSKA (reference sequence). The V and J ends lost 0 bases and 2 bases respectively, with 11 bases between them. CDR3 amino acids: CSARDPKGAYEQYF. The CDR3 nucleotides are TGCAGTGCTAGAGACCCCAAGGGGGCCTACGAGCAGTACTTC.

This clonotype was found a few times. CDR3 nucleotide sequence: TGTGCCAGCAGCTTCGGACCGAAGCACTACGAGCAGTACGTC. Translated: CASSFGPKHYEQYV. This chain uses TRBV28 with TRBJ2-7, with D uncertain. Germline CDR1 and CDR2: MDHEN and SYDVKM. The CDR3 consists of 14 residues. V was trimmed by 6 bases and J by 3 bases, leaving 15 bases between them.

The chain's CDR3 is CASSLEGMRAQYF. The DNA for the CDR3 is TGTGCCAGCAGCTTAGAGGGCATGCGGGCCCAGTACTTC. V usage is TRBV11-2 and J usage is TRBJ2-5; TRBD2 is a possible D gene (5 bases). The CDR3 totals 13 residues. The V and J ends lost 0 bases and 9 bases respectively, with 11 bases between them. Germline V lookup: CDR1 SGHAT, CDR2 FQNNGV.

Only a few counts were recorded for this clonotype. J is TRBJ2-2 and V is TRBV7-9, with no clear D. The CDR3 covers 12 residues. Trimming pared 3 bases from V and 7 bases from J, leaving 6 bases between. Germline values: CDR1 SEHNR, CDR2 FQNEAQ (reference sequence). This CDR3 reads CASSFQVGELFF. For the CDR3, the DNA is TGTGCCAGCAGCTTTCAGGTCGGGGAGCTGTTTTTT.